What follows are 21 T cell receptor beta chains derived from one specimen sequenced in a study of TIL therapy for anti-PD-1-resistant metastatic lung cancer. Time point defined: pre-treatment sample, taken before nivolumab and TIL therapy. The immunoSEQ assay was v3. Data came from immunoSEQ multiplex PCR; TCRdb stores just in-frame clones and leaves some out. Among tens of thousands of clones, approximately 69% were seen once, and the ten largest hold 6.6%. Sequences were derived from blood, sampled at baseline. Receptors originate from a person aged 30 to 80 with non-small cell lung cancer.

V usage is TRBV5-6 and J usage is TRBJ1-2; D gene unclear. Germline CDR1 is SGHDT and CDR2 is YYEEEE. The V end lost 0 bases, the J end lost 4 bases, and 4 bases lay between the germline ends. The CDR3 totals 12 residues. CDR3 loop: CASSLGSYGYTF. DNA of the CDR3: TGTGCCAGCAGCTTGGGCAGCTATGGCTACACCTTC.

This chain joins TRBV6-1 and TRBJ1-4; 8 bases line up with TRBD1. With V trimmed by 9 bases and J by 4 bases, 4 bases remained unmatched. This CDR3 is 13 amino acids long. Germline V lookup: CDR1 MNHNS, CDR2 SASEGT. The DNA for the CDR3 is TGTGCCAGTACACAGGGGGGTAATGAAAAACTGTTTTTT. This translates into CASTQGGNEKLFF.

This chain links TRBV9 with TRBJ2-5; the D gene is possibly TRBD2 (6 bases). The CDR3 has 15 amino acids. The germline V gene encodes CDR1 SGDLS and CDR2 YYNGEE. Deletions cut 0 bases from V and 2 bases from J, with 11 bases between. The DNA for the CDR3 is TGTGCCAGCAGCGTAGCGCCGGGACTGCAAGAGACCCAGTACTTC. Translation gives CASSVAPGLQETQYF.

This chain connects TRBV4-1 to TRBJ2-3; D call uncertain. Germline lookup yields CDR1 MGHRA and CDR2 YSYEKL. The CDR3 is 14 amino acids. V lost 0 bases and J 2 bases, leaving 6 bases between the germline ends. The CDR3 here is CASSQEGYTDTQYF. Here the CDR3 DNA reads TGCGCCAGCAGCCAAGAGGGCTACACAGATACGCAGTATTTT.

This clone was observed a single time. This chain joins TRBV5-1 and TRBJ2-6, with 7 bases identical to TRBD2. The germline gives CDR1 SGHRS, CDR2 YFSETQ. After removal of 1 base from V and 3 bases from J, the junction contained 1 base not matched to a gene. The CDR3 has 15 amino acids. CDR3 nucleotide sequence: TGCGCCAGCAGCTTGACGGGAGGTGGGGCCAACGTCCTGACTTTC. Encoded protein: CASSLTGGGANVLTF.

CDR3 region: CASSEVWAGTGNTIYF. CDR3 coding DNA: TGTGCCAGCAGTGAAGTCTGGGCAGGGACTGGAAACACCATATATTTT. V is TRBV6-1 and J is TRBJ1-3, with D perhaps TRBD1 (5 bases). The CDR3 covers 16 residues. Trimming cost V 1 base and J 2 bases, with 12 bases left between them. The V gene's germline CDR1 is MNHNS and CDR2 SASEGT.

This clone showed up just once. The chain combines TRBV6-5 with TRBJ1-5; D is ambiguous. The V and J ends lost 0 bases and 4 bases respectively, with 10 bases between them. In germline, CDR1 is MNHEY, CDR2 SVGAGI. This CDR3 is built from 15 residues. CDR3 region: CASSYSGGANQPQHF. CDR3 nucleotides: TGTGCCAGCAGTTACTCGGGCGGAGCAAATCAGCCCCAGCATTTT.

V gene TRBV28 combines with J gene TRBJ1-2; D is possibly TRBD1 (6 bases). The V gene's germline CDR1 is MDHEN and CDR2 SYDVKM. This CDR3 has 12 residues. The ends were cut back, 7 bases at V and 4 bases at J, with 10 bases in the middle. The CDR3 here is CASTTGFYGYTF. The CDR3 DNA sequence: TGTGCCAGCACCACAGGGTTCTATGGCTACACCTTC.

The chain couples TRBV11-3 to TRBJ2-1; 7 bases are shared with TRBD2. With 4 bases clipped from V and 0 bases from J, the junction kept 18 bases outside the gene matches. Germline CDR1 reads SGHNT; CDR2 reads YENEEA. CDR3 length: 20 amino acids. Here the CDR3 DNA reads TGTGCCAGCAGCTCCCGAGATGGTGGGGAGGGCGTTAACTCCTACAATGAGCAGTTCTTC. Translation gives CASSSRDGGEGVNSYNEQFF.

The CDR3 sequence: CASGGTYNEQFF. In nucleotides, the CDR3 is TGTGCCAGCGGAGGCACCTACAATGAGCAGTTCTTC. The rearrangement links TRBV11-3 to TRBJ2-1, with D possibly being TRBD2 (5 bases). This CDR3 comprises 12 residues. Germline assignment: CDR1 SGHNT and CDR2 YENEEA. V was pared by 8 bases and J by 2 bases, with 7 bases between.

The chain links TRBV30 to TRBJ2-5, with 8 bases lining up with TRBD1. In germline, CDR1 is GTSNPN, CDR2 SVGIG (reference sequence). Germline trimming cut 1 base from V and 5 bases from J; bases unmatched to any gene: 9. The CDR3 has 15 residues. This chain's CDR3 is CAWSAVDRGRETQYF. For the CDR3, the DNA is TGTGCCTGGAGTGCTGTAGACAGGGGACGTGAGACCCAGTACTTC.

The chain joins TRBV27 to TRBJ1-3, with a tentative D call TRBD1 (6 bases). The CDR3 totals 16 residues. With 5 bases removed from V and 0 bases from J, the gap between germline ends came to 14 bases. Per the germline V gene, CDR1 is MNHEY and CDR2 is SMNVEV (reference sequence). This CDR3 is CASSPYGGSSGNTIYF. CDR3 sequence (DNA): TGTGCCAGCAGTCCCTACGGGGGCAGCTCTGGAAACACCATATATTTT.

The genes are TRBV5-4 and TRBJ2-5; no clear D. Trimming shortened V by 0 bases and J by 2 bases, and 8 bases separated the two germline ends. Germline V gene data show CDR1 as SGHNT and CDR2 as YYREEE (reference sequence). CDR3 length: 14 residues. For the CDR3, the DNA is TGTGCCAGCAGCTTGGGATTGCAACAAGAGACCCAGTACTTC. Translating it yields CASSLGLQQETQYF.

The rearrangement joins TRBV27 to TRBJ2-7; D remains unclear. CDR3 length equals 15 residues. Germline assignment: CDR1 MNHEY and CDR2 SMNVEV (reference sequence). V shed 6 bases and J shed 1 base, with 16 bases lying between them. Here the CDR3 reads CASRNSFIGSYEQYF. The DNA of the CDR3 is TGTGCCAGCAGAAACAGTTTTATAGGGTCCTACGAGCAGTACTTC.

The chain uses TRBV19 and TRBJ2-3; 15 nucleotides align to TRBD2. Trimming cost V 10 bases and J 4 bases; bases outside gene matches: 18. Germline V gives CDR1 LNHDA, CDR2 SQIVND (reference sequence). This CDR3 is built from 19 residues. The CDR3 loop is CATAISGTSGGWVADTQYF. The CDR3 nucleotides read TGTGCCACCGCGATTTCCGGGACTAGCGGGGGGTGGGTCGCAGATACGCAGTATTTT.

This clone was recorded a few times. The same CDR3 is also encoded by other DNA sequences in this sample. This chain joins TRBV27 and TRBJ1-2; 10 bases are shared with TRBD1. Germline-derived CDR1 and CDR2 are MNHEY and SMNVEV (reference sequence). The length of the CDR3 is 13 residues. Unmatched junction bases numbered 6, after V lost 6 bases and J lost 8 bases. This CDR3 reads CASSSGQGGGYTF. DNA for the CDR3: TGTGCCAGCAGCTCTGGACAGGGGGGCGGCTACACCTTC.

The chain joins TRBV2 to TRBJ2-3; perhaps D is TRBD1 or TRBD2 (5 bases each). The germline V gene has CDR1 SNHLY and CDR2 FYNNEI. This CDR3 has 15 residues. With 7 bases removed from V and 2 bases from J, the gap between germline ends came to 16 bases. CDR3 bases: TGTGCCAGCAATGGGCTGGGGACCTCCACAGATACGCAGTATTTT. Encoded protein: CASNGLGTSTDTQYF.

CDR3 nucleotides: TGTGCCAGCAGTGTTGAGGGGCTTAACACCGGGGAGCTGTTTTTT. Its translation: CASSVEGLNTGELFF. The rearrangement joins TRBV6-1 to TRBJ2-2; D possibly matches TRBD1 or TRBD2 (5 bases each). The CDR3 consists of 15 residues. The germline CDR1 and CDR2 sequences are MNHNS and SASEGT. V lost 4 bases, J lost 2 bases, and 11 bases lay in between.

V gene TRBV6-1 combines with J gene TRBJ1-5; D uncertain. Germline CDR1 is MNHNS and CDR2 is SASEGT. Trimming pared 6 bases from V and 0 bases from J, leaving 12 bases between. The length of the CDR3 is 15 residues. CDR3 bases: TGTGCCAGCAGCCCACAAGATTATAGCAATCAGCCCCAGCATTTT. Amino acid sequence: CASSPQDYSNQPQHF.

This clone occurred once. The chain has TRBV5-1 and TRBJ2-6; D may match TRBD1 or TRBD2 (5 bases each). Trimming pared 2 bases from V and 2 bases from J, leaving 8 bases between. The CDR3 is 15 amino acids. Germline values: CDR1 SGHRS, CDR2 YFSETQ. The CDR3 protein is CASSLMGAGANVLTF. The CDR3 region has the DNA TGCGCCAGCAGCTTAATGGGGGCTGGGGCCAACGTCCTGACTTTC.

With respect to this clone: Other DNA sequences in this specimen translate into the identical CDR3. For the CDR3, the DNA is TGTGCCAGCAGCTTAGTGTTTGCTGAAGCTTTCTTT. It encodes CASSLVFAEAFF. The chain couples TRBV7-8 to TRBJ1-1; unclear D gene. From germline, CDR1 is SGHVS and CDR2 FQNEAQ. There are 12 residues in the CDR3. Trimming shortened V by 1 base and J by 6 bases, and 6 bases separated the two germline ends. Variable domain in full (rest from reference TRBV7-8 and TRBJ1-1): GAGVSQSPRYKVAKRGQDVALRCDPISGHVSLFWYQQALGQGPEFLTYFQNEAQLDKSGLPSDRFFAERPEGSVSTLKIQRTQQEDSAVYLCASSLVFAEAFFGQGTRLTVV.